This entry lists 6 T cell receptor beta chains sequenced from one sample in a study of lymphopenia after photon versus proton radiotherapy (dated by TCRdb to between 2018 and 2020). Libraries were built with the immunoSEQ multiplex PCR assay. The table was pulled from immuneACCESS by TCRdb, which kept in-frame rearrangements only. Such tables lose some clones; where checked, under half of the loss comes from unresolved V genes, and the rest has no known cause. The sample profile shows 15,000 to 20,000 clones; around 83% of them were found once. 20% to 25% of the sample comes from the top ten. Sample: peripheral blood, taken from a patient treated with proton-based radiotherapy. The origin of the receptors is a man in his 70s with pancreatic cancer.

The chain employs TRBV7-9 and TRBJ1-5, with D tentatively TRBD1 (5 bases). The germline V and J ends were trimmed by 5 bases and 4 bases, with 21 bases remaining between them. The germline CDR1 and CDR2 sequences are SEHNR and FQNEAQ (reference sequence). The CDR3 is made up of 17 amino acids. This CDR3 reads CASSLTRGGSGNQPQHF. The DNA for the CDR3 is TGTGCCAGCAGCCTGACTCGTGGGGGGAGTGGAAATCAGCCCCAGCATTTT.

The chain has TRBV29-1 and TRBJ1-1; 11 bases are shared with TRBD1. The CDR3 has 15 residues. Germline CDR1 reads SQVTM; CDR2 reads ANQGSEA. Germline trimming cut 6 bases from V and 1 base from J; bases unmatched to any gene: 7. CDR3 loop: CSVVGTGGWNTEAFF. In DNA form, the CDR3 reads TGCAGCGTCGTTGGGACAGGGGGTTGGAACACTGAAGCTTTCTTT.

The chain has TRBV5-1 and TRBJ2-2; weak D call: TRBD1 (6 bases). Germline CDR1 reads SGHRS; CDR2 reads YFSETQ. The germline V and J ends were trimmed by 0 bases and 3 bases, with 9 bases remaining between them. The CDR3 covers 15 residues. The CDR3 nucleotides are TGCGCCAGCAGCTTGGGACAGGCAGACACCGGGGAGCTGTTTTTT. Its protein is CASSLGQADTGELFF. Full variable domain (rest looked up from reference TRBV5-1 and TRBJ2-2): KAGVTQTPRYLIKTRGQQVTLSCSPISGHRSVSWYQQTPGQGLQFLFEYFSETQRNKGNFPGRFSGRQFSNSRSEMNVSTLELGDSALYLCASSLGQADTGELFFGEGSRLTVL.

The chain combines TRBV7-9 with TRBJ1-3; D perhaps matches TRBD1 (6 bases). CDR3 length equals 16 residues. Germline assignment: CDR1 SEHNR and CDR2 FQNEAQ (reference sequence). With 6 bases removed from V and 0 bases from J, the gap between germline ends came to 15 bases. The CDR3 nucleotides read TGTGCCAGCAGGCTCAACGACAGGAGCTCTGGAAACACCATATATTTT. The encoded protein is CASRLNDRSSGNTIYF.

The gene calls are TRBV4-1 and TRBJ2-3; 7 bases are a match to TRBD2. This CDR3 spans 13 amino acids. The V segment lost 5 bases and the J segment 6 bases; nucleotides outside the gene matches: 5. The V gene's germline CDR1 is MGHRA and CDR2 YSYEKL. DNA for the CDR3: TGCGCCAGCAGCACAGCGGGGCCGGATACGCAGTATTTT. Amino acids: CASSTAGPDTQYF.

The chain couples TRBV5-1 to TRBJ2-3; the match to TRBD1 covers 7 bases. CDR3 length equals 15 residues. Germline V CDR1 and CDR2: SGHRS, YFSETQ. J lost 0 bases, V lost 3 bases, and 4 bases had no gene match. The CDR3 region is CASSSGTASTDTQYF. CDR3 sequence (DNA): TGCGCCAGCAGCTCCGGGACAGCAAGCACAGATACGCAGTATTTT.